This entry is about one TCR beta chain. The clone's antigen remains unknown. This sample was included in a study of cytomegalovirus exposure and HLA in healthy donors (dated by TCRdb to about 2017). Regarding the research as a whole: An earlier analysis of fewer than 750 of the donors reported 250 to 300 Gb of sequence data and some 110 million unique TCR beta sequences obtained from around 170 million T cells. Of the 350 to 450 genotyped donors, approximately 80% fell in the genetic ancestry cluster associated with self-reported Caucasian donors. In addition to the first cohort of 666 subjects, a separate validation cohort of 120 different subjects was used. Donor age, sex, ethnicity and CMV serostatus were compiled alongside the repertoire data. The study combined high-throughput TCR immunosequencing, statistical association of individual TCRs with disease status, and machine learning to predict cytomegalovirus infection status. Rather than using new phenotypic data, the later analysis identified candidate immune exposures from TCR beta sequences and from how often those sequences occurred across donors. An early release covering approximately 600 HLA-typed donors comprised 250 to 350 gigabases of sequencing data and around 86 million unique TCR sequences. On average, around 240,000 unique TCR beta nucleotide sequences were sequenced per donor among 398 genotyped donors of the cohort, with around 19% of those sequences being non-productive. Every repertoire in the discovery cohort had been generated on one and the same sequencing platform. The aim of the study was to test whether cataloging public T cell receptors could identify signatures of past pathogen exposure. The study used immunosequencing to profile the T cell repertoires of about 670 subjects and linked those repertoires to cytomegalovirus serostatus. A later analysis re-analyzed previously published TCR beta repertoires from 666 donors and added high-resolution HLA genotyping to study TCR occurrence patterns. To decide whether each TCR beta V gene segment behaved as functional or pseudogenic, an earlier analysis of 587 of the donors relied on high-throughput TCR beta sequencing. Typing coverage varied by locus: roughly 620-640 donors for A, B, C, DRB1 and DQB1; more than 500 for DQA1; approximately 570 for DPA1; 400 to 480 for DPB1. HLA typing included class I and class II loci at four-digit resolution. Several DR-DQ haplotypes were handled as single units for association and clustering because linkage in the cohort was strong. A later genetic analysis took genome-wide SNP genotypes for about three fifths of the 666 donors and used that subset as a discovery cohort.

In total, just over 650 healthy bone marrow donors made up the cohort. All cohort members were sampled while nominally healthy, although unrecorded immune exposures were likely present. The donor was CMV seropositive and belonged to the group of 250 to 300 seropositive cohort members. A peripheral blood sample was provided by each donor, and peripheral blood mononuclear cells were used for TCR beta sequencing. The Qiagen DNeasy Blood Extraction Kit was used to extract genomic DNA from the blood cell samples. Overall results and qualifications from the work: Most CMV-associated TCR beta chains appeared to be HLA-restricted in a later analysis, and the HLA associations seemed to be driven largely by CMV exposure. Because some donors lacked HLA typing at each locus, the association tests relied only on the typed subset. In a later analysis, several top co-occurrence clusters were reported to appear linked to parvovirus B19, influenza, CMV and Epstein-Barr virus. In an earlier analysis of 587 of the donors, most TCR beta V segments appeared in productive rearrangements about 87% or about 30% of the time, broadly matching IMGT annotations. A few of the identified cytomegalovirus-associated TCR beta chains were confirmed in vitro to be specific for cytomegalovirus antigens. A later genetic analysis associated a missense DCLRE1C variant with V-gene and J-gene trimming of TCR beta chains, and an independent cohort replicated the association. Across donors, most TCR sequences were observed very rarely, whereas some public TCRs were present in many individuals. A later analysis associated around 16,000 TCR beta sequences with specific HLA alleles at a false discovery rate of 0.05. A further reported finding was that TCR beta sequences accurately predicted the HLA-A and HLA-B alleles for most subjects in the first cohort. The classifier was reported to diagnose cytomegalovirus status with high specificity and sensitivity in both the original cohort and the validation cohort. According to the authors, the approach could potentially be generalized to other disease states and immunological phenotypes. Because counts were too low, seventeen rarely observed V segments, including chromosome 9 orphons, were excluded from the earlier analysis of 587 of the donors. Compared with the 666-donor mean, donors in an Asian-associated ancestry cluster had fewer N-insertions in productive TCRs, according to a later genetic analysis. Correlated functional status among segregating V segments might reflect linkage disequilibrium, but an unknown experimental factor could not be ruled out. Assigning TCR associations to individual alleles was difficult when HLA alleles, especially DR and DQ, strongly co-occurred. A group of highly shared sequence variants was considered likely to be a technical artifact of the sequencing pipeline. Some IMGT-functional V segments, including TRBV6-2 and TRBV6-3, could not be told apart with the 87-base-pair reads, so those segments were excluded. This cohort had only TCR beta chains sequenced, and the lack of alpha or paired-chain data limited which features could be detected. In a later analysis, TCR association rates were found to vary across HLA loci, with the most associated TCRs seen for DRB1 alleles and the fewest for HLA-C alleles. A total of roughly 160 TCR beta chains were listed by the study as associated with cytomegalovirus. In a later analysis, HLA-associated TCR beta chains showed more clonal expansion and lower generation probabilities than non-associated chains that were equally common. Presence/absence analyses assumed roughly uniform sequencing depth across donors, an assumption that may not hold. The only immune exposure information available for the cohort was CMV serostatus.

Library method: the immunoSEQ multiplex PCR assay. A mixture of 60 forward primers for TCR Vbeta segments and 13 reverse primers for TCR Jbeta segments was used in the multiplex PCR. The CDR3 region of rearranged TCR beta genes was amplified from genomic DNA with a multiplex PCR assay. On the Illumina HiSeq System, the amplified TCR beta libraries were sequenced as 87-base-pair reads. Processing in the source paper ran as follows. A later analysis tallied roughly 78 million unique TCR beta chains across the 666 repertoires, and approximately 12 million of those chains were shared by two or more donors. To remove PCR and sequencing errors, raw reads were error-corrected and collapsed into unique sequences using a nearest-neighbor algorithm that merged closely related sequences. V, D and J gene segments were assigned by aligning CDR3 sequences to IMGT reference sequences. For a sequence to be retained, a match of at least six nucleotides to both a V gene segment and a J gene segment was required. A rearrangement was called productive if the CDR3 had no stop codons and remained in frame with V and J, and every other rearrangement was called non-productive. Following IMGT convention, CDR3 was defined as the stretch from the second conserved V-encoded cysteine to the conserved J-encoded phenylalanine. The earlier analysis of 450 to 750 of the donors excluded any sequence lacking an unambiguous match to a single V gene segment. An earlier analysis of a few hundred of the donors called V segments functional above 56.7% productive rearrangements and segregating when the between-donor standard deviation exceeded 5%. A statistical classification framework was built for diagnosing cytomegalovirus status from the catalog of TCR beta chain sequences. In a later analysis, TCR nucleotide sequences were compared against IMGT/GENE-DB human TR gene sequences so that V and J genes could be assigned. A later analysis assigned CDR3 sequences and most-parsimonious VDJ recombination scenarios with the TCRdist pipeline. A later analysis defined each TCR beta chain by its CDR3 amino acid sequence plus V-gene family, and excluded reads lacking a unique V-gene family. In a later analysis, several hundred highly shared, low-generation-probability nucleotide sequences were removed to address suspected cross-contamination and a sequencing artifact. For each public chain, a later analysis derived a clonal expansion index from normalized ranks of inferred template counts within each repertoire. A later analysis computed generation probabilities with a VDJ recombination model fitted to out-of-frame rearrangements, and checked the results against IGoR. A later analysis scored TCR-TCR, TCR-HLA and TCR-CMV co-occurrence with hypergeometric tests, applying a repertoire-size bias correction to TCR pairs. False discovery rates were estimated in a later analysis by permuting HLA or CMV assignments 20 times. In a later analysis, co-occurring TCRs were grouped using DBSCAN, and TCRdist sequence similarity was added for clustering within HLA-allele-positive subsets. Co-occurrence clustering excluded repertoires with fewer than 30,000 or more than 120,000 public chains, plus five with anomalous nucleotide sharing. TCRdb obtained this table from immuneACCESS and retained in-frame rearrangements with V and J assigned. These tables miss some clones; where compared with another copy, unresolved V genes account for less than half of the shortfall, and the remainder is unexplained. The DNA gave D and trimming, while V, J and clone size come from that table. The sample table includes about 55,000 clones. Together, the top ten hold approximately 9% of the sample.

V sheds 0 bases and J sheds 8 bases, leaving 8 bases between their ends. The germline V gene yields SGHRS for CDR1 and YFSETQ for CDR2. The CDR3 measures 13 amino acids from cysteine to phenylalanine. The DNA shown is the 39-base CDR3, in frame from base 1. The source material was PBMCs. The chain couples TRBV5-1 to TRBJ2-2, with no confident D gene call. The TCR sequence derives from a man between 50 and 59 years old in good health and CMV-seropositive. The DNA sequence is given as TGCGCCAGCAGCTTGGGAGATACTGGGGAGCTGTTTTTT. Its product reads: CASSLGDTGELFF.